The rows below give T cell receptor beta chains drawn from one sample of a study of blood T cell repertoires in COVID-19. Assay: immunoSEQ multiplex PCR; the TCRdb copy retains only in-frame clones and omits some. Altogether some 170,000 clones are present, around 79% being singletons, with the ten largest covering approximately 26%. Sequencing was performed on peripheral blood. Receptor source: a woman in her sixties or seventies with acute or convalescent COVID-19. Each CDR3 is given with its conserved first and last residue. Each record gives: CDR3 protein, CDR3 DNA, clone size, V gene, D gene, J gene, CDR3 length. The D gene is left open where the match is weak. Rows may omit the clone size; those that give it use once, few, many or a size class.

CAISESGQLNQPQHF	TGTGCCATCAGTGAGTCAGGACAACTAAATCAGCCCCAGCATTTT	.	TRBV10-3	.	TRBJ1-5	15
CASSFGLLGYNSPLHF	TGTGCCAGCAGCTTCGGACTTCTTGGCTATAATTCACCCCTCCACTTT	few	TRBV11-2	.	TRBJ1-6	16
CASSLPSEQGGLYGYTF	TGTGCCAGCAGTTTACCAAGTGAACAGGGTGGATTATATGGCTACACCTTC	.	TRBV28	.	TRBJ1-2	17
CAWSVGTGRHF	TGTGCCTGGAGTGTAGGAACAGGGAGGCATTTT	few	TRBV30	.	TRBJ1-5	11
CATRGQGQETQYF	TGTGCCACCCGCGGACAGGGTCAAGAGACCCAGTACTTC	.	TRBV18	TRBD1	TRBJ2-5	13
CSVETGGSHEQYF	TGCAGCGTCGAAACAGGGGGCTCGCACGAGCAGTACTTC	once	TRBV29-1	TRBD1	TRBJ2-7	13
CASRVTTGTETQYF	TGTGCCAGCCGAGTGACGACAGGGACGGAGACCCAGTACTTC	.	TRBV2	TRBD1	TRBJ2-5	14
CASSLYPLAGVRRDNEQFF	TGCGCCAGCAGCTTGTACCCCCTAGCGGGAGTGCGGAGGGACAATGAGCAGTTCTTC	.	TRBV5-1	TRBD2	TRBJ2-1	19
CASRPKAGQSGNTIYF	TGTGCCAGCAGACCAAAGGCGGGACAGTCTGGAAACACCATATATTTT	.	TRBV7-9	TRBD1	TRBJ1-3	16
CASSYAGGQDEQFF	TGTGCCAGCAGTTACGCTGGAGGCCAGGATGAGCAGTTCTTC	.	TRBV6-5	.	TRBJ2-1	14
CASSFAVAGGPNEQFF	TGTGCCAGCTCCTTCGCGGTAGCGGGAGGGCCCAATGAGCAGTTCTTC	.	TRBV18	TRBD2	TRBJ2-1	16
CASRKETGGVNTEAFF	TGTGCCAGCAGAAAAGAAACAGGGGGCGTGAACACTGAAGCTTTCTTT	.	TRBV2	TRBD1	TRBJ1-1	16
CSVEQGSNTEAFF	TGCAGCGTTGAGCAGGGCTCAAACACTGAAGCTTTCTTT	.	TRBV29-1	.	TRBJ1-1	13
CASSIRGEPSVEAETQYF	TGTGCCAGTAGTATCCGTGGGGAGCCCTCCGTAGAGGCAGAGACCCAGTACTTC	.	TRBV19	.	TRBJ2-5	18
CASSPLSGRNTEAFF	TGTGCCAGCAGCCCCTTAAGCGGCAGGAACACTGAAGCTTTCTTT	.	TRBV11-2	.	TRBJ1-1	15
CASSQTGANSPLHF	TGCGCCAGCAGCCAAACAGGGGCAAATTCACCCCTCCACTTT	.	TRBV10-2	TRBD1	TRBJ1-6	14
CASRTGLRNTGELFF	TGTGCCAGCAGGACGGGACTTAGAAACACCGGGGAGCTGTTTTTT	.	TRBV2	.	TRBJ2-2	15
CASSATGSSLTEAFF	TGTGCCAGTAGCGCGACAGGGTCGTCTCTCACTGAAGCTTTCTTT	.	TRBV19	TRBD1	TRBJ1-1	15
CASRPAGDTDTQYF	TGTGCCAGTAGACCTGCGGGAGACACAGATACGCAGTATTTT	few	TRBV19	TRBD2	TRBJ2-3	14
CASSQEFIEGPYEQYF	TGCGCCAGCAGCCAAGAGTTCATTGAGGGCCCCTACGAGCAGTACTTC	.	TRBV4-1	.	TRBJ2-7	16
CASKDKQNTEAFF	TGTGCCAGTAAGGACAAGCAGAACACTGAAGCTTTCTTT	.	TRBV19	.	TRBJ1-1	13
CASSVAGAGGSQETQYF	TGTGCCAGCAGCGTAGCTGGAGCGGGAGGATCCCAAGAGACCCAGTACTTC	.	TRBV9	TRBD2	TRBJ2-5	17
CASSTLVEAFF	TGTGCCAGCAGCACGCTAGTTGAAGCTTTCTTT	.	TRBV7-9	.	TRBJ1-1	11
CASSLSAWAAGGLDEQYF	TGTGCCAGCAGCCTCTCCGCCTGGGCGGCGGGAGGTCTCGACGAGCAGTACTTC	.	TRBV3-1/TRBV3-2	TRBD2	TRBJ2-7	18